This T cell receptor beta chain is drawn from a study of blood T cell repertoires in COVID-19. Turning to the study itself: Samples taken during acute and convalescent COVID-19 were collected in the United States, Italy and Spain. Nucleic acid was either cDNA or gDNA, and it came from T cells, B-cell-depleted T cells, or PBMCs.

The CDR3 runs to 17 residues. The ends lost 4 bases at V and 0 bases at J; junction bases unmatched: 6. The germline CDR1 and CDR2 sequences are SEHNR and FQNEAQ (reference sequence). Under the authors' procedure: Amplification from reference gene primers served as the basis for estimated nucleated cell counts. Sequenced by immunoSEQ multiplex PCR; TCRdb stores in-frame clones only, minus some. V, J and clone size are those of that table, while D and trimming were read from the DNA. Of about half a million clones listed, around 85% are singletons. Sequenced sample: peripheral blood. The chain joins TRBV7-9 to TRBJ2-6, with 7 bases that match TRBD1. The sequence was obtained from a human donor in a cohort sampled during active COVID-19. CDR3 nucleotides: TGTGCCAGCAGCTCGGGGACAGTCTACTCTGGGGCCAACGTCCTGACTTTC. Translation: CASSSGTVYSGANVLTF.